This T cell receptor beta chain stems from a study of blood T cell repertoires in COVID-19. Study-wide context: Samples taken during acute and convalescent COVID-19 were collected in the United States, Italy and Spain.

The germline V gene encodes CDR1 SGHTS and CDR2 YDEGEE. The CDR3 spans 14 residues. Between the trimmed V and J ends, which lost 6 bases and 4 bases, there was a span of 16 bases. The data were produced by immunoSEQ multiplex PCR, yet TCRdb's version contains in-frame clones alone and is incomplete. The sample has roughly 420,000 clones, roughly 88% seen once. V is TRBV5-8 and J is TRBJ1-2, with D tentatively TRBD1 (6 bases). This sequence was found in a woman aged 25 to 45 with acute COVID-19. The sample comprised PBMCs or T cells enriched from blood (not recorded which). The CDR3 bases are TGTGCCAGCACCAGGGGAGGGCAGTTCTATGGCTACACCTTC. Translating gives CASTRGGQFYGYTF. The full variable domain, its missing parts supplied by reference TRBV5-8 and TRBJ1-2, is EAGVTQSPTHLIKTRGQQATLRCSPISGHTSVYWYQQALGLGLQFLLWYDEGEERNRGNFPPRFSGRQFPNYSSELNVNALELEDSALYLCASTRGGQFYGYTFGSGTRLTVV.